This record looks at one T cell receptor beta chain sequence and its context. Libraries were prepared by immunoSEQ multiplex PCR; TCRdb keeps only in-frame clonotypes and omits some of them. The sample holds around 95,000 clones, just over 90% seen once. This entry is derived from a study of T cell changes during pregnancy in multiple sclerosis. The CDR3 is made up of 12 amino acids. With 6 bases removed from V and 5 bases from J, the gap between germline ends came to 11 bases. Germline V gene sequence: CDR1 SNHLY, CDR2 FYNNEI. V gene TRBV2 combines with J gene TRBJ2-7, with D possibly matching TRBD2 (5 bases). Sequences were derived from peripheral blood, sampled after pregnancy. The TCR sequence derives from a female donor in good health, enrolled as a control in a pregnancy study. CDR3 bases: TGTGCCAGCAGGTGGGAGTCAAACGAGCAGTACTTC. Its protein product is CASRWESNEQYF.